The present TCR beta chain was sequenced within a study of STAT5B mutations in CD4+ large granular lymphocyte leukemia. Data came from immunoSEQ multiplex PCR; TCRdb stores just in-frame clones and leaves some out. Of approximately 33,000 clones listed, 65% to 70% are singletons. The CDR3 loop spans 16 amino acids. V lost 1 base, J lost 0 bases, and 7 bases lay in between. The germline CDR1 and CDR2 sequences are LGHNA and YSLEER. Points on this clone: Its antigen is currently unknown.

Regarding the study as a whole: Top patient clones used TRBV06 genes more often: 8/27 versus 2/35 in controls.

The sequencing input was CD4+ T cells from blood buffy coats. This TCR came from a human donor in good health. The chain employs TRBV4-3 and TRBJ1-6; tentatively, D is TRBD1 (6 bases). The CDR3, as DNA: TGCGCCAGCAGCCAAGTGGACAGCTCCTATAATTCACCCCTCCACTTT. Amino acid sequence: CASSQVDSSYNSPLHF.